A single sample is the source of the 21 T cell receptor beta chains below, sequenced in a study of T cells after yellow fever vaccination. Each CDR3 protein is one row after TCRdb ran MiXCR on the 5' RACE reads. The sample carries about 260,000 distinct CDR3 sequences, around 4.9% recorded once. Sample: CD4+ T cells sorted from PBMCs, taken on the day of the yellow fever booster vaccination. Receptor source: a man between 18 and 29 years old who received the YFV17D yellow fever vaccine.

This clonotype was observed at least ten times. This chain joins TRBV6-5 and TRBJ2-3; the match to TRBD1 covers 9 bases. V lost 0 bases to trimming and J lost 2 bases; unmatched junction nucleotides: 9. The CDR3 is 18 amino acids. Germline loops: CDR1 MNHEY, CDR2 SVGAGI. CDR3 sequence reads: CASSYSISGQGSTDTQYF. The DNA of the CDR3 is TGTGCCAGCAGTTACTCGATTTCGGGACAGGGATCCACAGATACGCAGTATTTT.

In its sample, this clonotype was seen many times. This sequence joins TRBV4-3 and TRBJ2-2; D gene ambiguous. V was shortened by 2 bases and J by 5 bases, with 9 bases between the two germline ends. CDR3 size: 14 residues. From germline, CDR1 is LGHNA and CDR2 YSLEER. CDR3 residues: CASSQRLGTGELFF. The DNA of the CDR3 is TGCGCCAGCAGCCAACGTCTTGGGACCGGGGAGCTGTTTTTT.

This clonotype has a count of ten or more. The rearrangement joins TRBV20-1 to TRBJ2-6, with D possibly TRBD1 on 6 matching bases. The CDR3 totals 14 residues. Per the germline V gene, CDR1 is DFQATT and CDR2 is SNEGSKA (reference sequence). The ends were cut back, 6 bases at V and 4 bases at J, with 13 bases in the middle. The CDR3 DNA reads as TGCAGTGCCATCCGGACAGAGGGGGCCAACGTCCTGACTTTC. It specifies CSAIRTEGANVLTF.

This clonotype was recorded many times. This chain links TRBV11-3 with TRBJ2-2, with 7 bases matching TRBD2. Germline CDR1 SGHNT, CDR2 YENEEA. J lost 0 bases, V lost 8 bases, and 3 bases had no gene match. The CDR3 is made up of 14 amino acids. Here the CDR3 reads CASRAGPNTGELFF. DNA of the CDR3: TGTGCCAGCCGAGCGGGGCCGAACACCGGGGAGCTGTTTTTT. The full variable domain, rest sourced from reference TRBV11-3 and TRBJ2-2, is EAGVVQSPRYKIIEKKQPVAFWCNPISGHNTLYWYLQNLGQGPELLIRYENEEAVDDSQLPKDRFSAERLKGVDSTLKIQPAELGDSAVYLCASRAGPNTGELFFGEGSRLTVL.

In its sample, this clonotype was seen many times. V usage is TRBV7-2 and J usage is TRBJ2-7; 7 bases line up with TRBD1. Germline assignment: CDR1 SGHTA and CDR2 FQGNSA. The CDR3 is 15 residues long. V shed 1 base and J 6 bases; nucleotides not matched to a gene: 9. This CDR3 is CASSLGAGTATEQYF. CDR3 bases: TGTGCCAGCAGCTTAGGGGCAGGGACAGCCACCGAGCAGTACTTC.

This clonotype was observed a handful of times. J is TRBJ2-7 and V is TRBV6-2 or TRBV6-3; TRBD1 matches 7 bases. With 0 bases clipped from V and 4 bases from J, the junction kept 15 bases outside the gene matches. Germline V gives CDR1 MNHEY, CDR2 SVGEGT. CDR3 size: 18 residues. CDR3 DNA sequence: TGTGCCAGCAGTTACTCTACAAGGCGAGGGGGCAGGGATTACGAGCAGTACTTC. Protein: CASSYSTRRGGRDYEQYF.

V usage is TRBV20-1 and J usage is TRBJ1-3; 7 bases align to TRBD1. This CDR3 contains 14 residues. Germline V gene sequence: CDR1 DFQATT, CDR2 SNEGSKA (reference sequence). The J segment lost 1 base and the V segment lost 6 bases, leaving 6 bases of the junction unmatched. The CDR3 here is CSAEQGKSGNTIYF. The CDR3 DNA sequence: TGCAGTGCGGAACAGGGGAAGTCTGGAAACACCATATATTTT.

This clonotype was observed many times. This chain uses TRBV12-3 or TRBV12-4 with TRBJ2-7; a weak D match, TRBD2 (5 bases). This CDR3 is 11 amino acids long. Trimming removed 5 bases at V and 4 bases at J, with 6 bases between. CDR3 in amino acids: CASSGLYEQYF. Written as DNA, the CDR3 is TGTGCCAGCAGTGGACTTTACGAGCAGTACTTC.

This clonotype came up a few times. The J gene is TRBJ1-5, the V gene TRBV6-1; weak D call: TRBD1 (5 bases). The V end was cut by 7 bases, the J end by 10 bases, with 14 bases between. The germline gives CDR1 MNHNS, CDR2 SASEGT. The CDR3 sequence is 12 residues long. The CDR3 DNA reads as TGTGCCAGCACTCAACAGGAGAAACCCCAGCATTTT. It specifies CASTQQEKPQHF.

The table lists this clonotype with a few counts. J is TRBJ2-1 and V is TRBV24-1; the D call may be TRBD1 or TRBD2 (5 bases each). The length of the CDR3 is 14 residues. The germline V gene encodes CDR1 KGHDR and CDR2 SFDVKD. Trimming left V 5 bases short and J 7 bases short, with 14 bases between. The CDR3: CATSGLREPNEQFF. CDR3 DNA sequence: TGTGCCACCAGTGGGCTCAGGGAGCCAAATGAGCAGTTCTTC.

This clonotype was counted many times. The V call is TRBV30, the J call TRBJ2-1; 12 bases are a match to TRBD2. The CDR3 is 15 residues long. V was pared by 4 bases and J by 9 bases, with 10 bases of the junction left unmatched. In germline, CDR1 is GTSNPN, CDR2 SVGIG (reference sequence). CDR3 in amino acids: CAWTRGRLAGAEQFF. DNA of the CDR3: TGTGCCTGGACCCGCGGACGACTAGCGGGGGCTGAGCAGTTCTTC.

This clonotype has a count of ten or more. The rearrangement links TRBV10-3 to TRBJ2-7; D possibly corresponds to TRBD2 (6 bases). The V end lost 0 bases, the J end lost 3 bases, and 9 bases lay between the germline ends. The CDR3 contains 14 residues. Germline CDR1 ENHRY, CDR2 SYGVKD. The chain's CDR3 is CAISESRGDYEQYV. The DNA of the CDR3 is TGTGCCATCAGTGAGTCCCGCGGGGACTACGAGCAGTACGTC.

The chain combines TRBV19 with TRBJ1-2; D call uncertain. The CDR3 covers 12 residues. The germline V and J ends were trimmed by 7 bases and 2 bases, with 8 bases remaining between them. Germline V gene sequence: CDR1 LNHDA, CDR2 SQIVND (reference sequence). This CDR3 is CASTAANYGYTF. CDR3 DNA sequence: TGTGCCAGTACCGCAGCCAACTATGGCTACACCTTC. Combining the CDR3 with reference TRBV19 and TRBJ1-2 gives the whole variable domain DGGITQSPKYLFRKEGQNVTLSCEQNLNHDAMYWYRQDPGQGLRLIYYSQIVNDFQKGDIAEGYSVSREKKESFPLTVTSAQKNPTAFYLCASTAANYGYTFGSGTRLTVV.

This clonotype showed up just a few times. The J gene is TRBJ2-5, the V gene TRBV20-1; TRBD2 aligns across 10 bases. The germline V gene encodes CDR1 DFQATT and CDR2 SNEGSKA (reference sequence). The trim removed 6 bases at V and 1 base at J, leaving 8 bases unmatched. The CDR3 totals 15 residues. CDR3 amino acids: CSAERGGRSQETQYF. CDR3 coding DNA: TGCAGTGCCGAGCGGGGGGGGCGGAGCCAAGAGACCCAGTACTTC.

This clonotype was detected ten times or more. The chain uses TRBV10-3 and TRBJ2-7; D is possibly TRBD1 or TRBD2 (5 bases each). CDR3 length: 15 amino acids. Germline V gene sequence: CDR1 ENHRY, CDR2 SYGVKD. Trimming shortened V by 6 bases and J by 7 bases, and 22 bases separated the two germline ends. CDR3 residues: CAISDPGRPSGEQYV. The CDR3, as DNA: TGTGCCATCAGCGACCCGGGACGGCCAAGTGGGGAGCAGTACGTC.

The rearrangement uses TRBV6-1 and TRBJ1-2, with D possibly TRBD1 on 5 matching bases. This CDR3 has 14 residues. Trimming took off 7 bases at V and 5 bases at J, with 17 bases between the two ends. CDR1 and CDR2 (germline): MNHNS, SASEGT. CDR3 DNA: TGTGCCAGCACTCGCTCCGGGGCGGGGTATGGCTACACCTTC. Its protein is CASTRSGAGYGYTF.

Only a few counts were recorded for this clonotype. CDR3 coding DNA: TGTGCCAGCAGCAAGGAACAGGGGGGGACTGAAGCTTTCTTT. Its protein product is CASSKEQGGTEAFF. The chain combines TRBV5-4 with TRBJ1-1, with 8 bases fitting TRBD1. The CDR3 consists of 14 residues. CDR1 and CDR2 (germline): SGHNT, YYREEE (reference sequence). V lost 4 bases, J lost 5 bases, and 7 bases stayed unmatched. The full variable domain, rest sourced from reference TRBV5-4 and TRBJ1-1, is ETGVTQSPTHLIKTRGQQVTLRCSSQSGHNTVSWYQQALGQGPQFIFQYYREEENGRGNFPPRFSGLQFPNYSSELNVNALELDDSALYLCASSKEQGGTEAFFGQGTRLTVV.

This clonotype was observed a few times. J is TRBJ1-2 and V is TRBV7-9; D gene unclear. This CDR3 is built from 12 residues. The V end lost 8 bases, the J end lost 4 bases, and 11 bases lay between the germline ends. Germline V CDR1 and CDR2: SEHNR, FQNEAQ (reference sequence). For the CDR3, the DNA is TGTGCCAGCGGGCGGGATACCTATGGCTACACCTTC. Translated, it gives CASGRDTYGYTF.

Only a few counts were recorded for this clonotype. In DNA, the CDR3 is TGTGCCAGCAGTTATGGAGGACGGACAGGGGGCGGTCAGCCCCAGCATTTT. Protein sequence: CASSYGGRTGGGQPQHF. This chain links TRBV6-2 or TRBV6-3 with TRBJ1-5; the match to TRBD1 covers 11 bases. J was trimmed by 6 bases and V by 3 bases; bases with no gene match: 10. Germline V gene sequence: CDR1 MNHEY, CDR2 SVGEGT. This CDR3 spans 17 amino acids.

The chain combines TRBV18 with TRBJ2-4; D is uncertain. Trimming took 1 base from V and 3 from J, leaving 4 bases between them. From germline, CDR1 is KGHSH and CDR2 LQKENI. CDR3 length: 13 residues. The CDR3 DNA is TGTGCCAGCTCACCACAGGGCAAAAACATTCAGTACTTC. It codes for CASSPQGKNIQYF.

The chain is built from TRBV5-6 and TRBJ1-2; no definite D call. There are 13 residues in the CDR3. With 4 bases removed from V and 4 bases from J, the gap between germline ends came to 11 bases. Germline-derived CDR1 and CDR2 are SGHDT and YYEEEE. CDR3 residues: CASSARRLYGYTF. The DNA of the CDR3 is TGTGCCAGCAGCGCTCGCCGTCTCTATGGCTACACCTTC.